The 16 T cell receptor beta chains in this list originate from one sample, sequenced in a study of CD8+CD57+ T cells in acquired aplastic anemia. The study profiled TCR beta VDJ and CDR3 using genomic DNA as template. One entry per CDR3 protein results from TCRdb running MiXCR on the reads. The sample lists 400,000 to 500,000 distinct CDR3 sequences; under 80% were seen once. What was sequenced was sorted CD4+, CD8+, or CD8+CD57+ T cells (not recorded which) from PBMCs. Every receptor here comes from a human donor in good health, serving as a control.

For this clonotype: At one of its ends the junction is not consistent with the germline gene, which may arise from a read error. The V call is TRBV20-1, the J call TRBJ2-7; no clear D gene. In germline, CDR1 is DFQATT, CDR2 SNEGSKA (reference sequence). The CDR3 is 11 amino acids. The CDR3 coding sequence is TGCAGTGCTAGGCCCCTGGCAGTTAACAACTTC. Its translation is CSARPLAVNNF.

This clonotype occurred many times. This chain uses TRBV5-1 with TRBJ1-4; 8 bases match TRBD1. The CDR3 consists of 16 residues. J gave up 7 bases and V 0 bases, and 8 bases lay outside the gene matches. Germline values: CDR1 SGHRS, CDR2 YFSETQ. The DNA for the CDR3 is TGCGCCAGCAGCTTGGCTCGTCAGGGGGCAGGTGAAAAACTGTTTTTT. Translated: CASSLARQGAGEKLFF.

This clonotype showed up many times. CDR3 bases: TGCGCCAGCAGCCAGGTCGGAAGGGGTGGAAACACCATATATTTT. Encoded protein: CASSQVGRGGNTIYF. V usage is TRBV4-3 and J usage is TRBJ1-3; D possibly corresponds to TRBD1 (5 bases). The CDR3 is 15 amino acids. The V and J ends lost 3 bases and 3 bases respectively, with 12 bases between them. Germline CDR1 reads LGHNA; CDR2 reads YSLEER.

CDR3 DNA: TGTGCCAGCAGTGTTTCGGGGGTAAGGTCACCCCTCCACTTT. Encoded protein: CASSVSGVRSPLHF. The genes are TRBV2 and TRBJ1-6, with a weak D call TRBD1 (5 bases). The germline CDR1 and CDR2 sequences are SNHLY and FYNNEI. V gave up 4 bases and J gave up 10 bases, with 14 bases separating them. The CDR3 has 14 amino acids.

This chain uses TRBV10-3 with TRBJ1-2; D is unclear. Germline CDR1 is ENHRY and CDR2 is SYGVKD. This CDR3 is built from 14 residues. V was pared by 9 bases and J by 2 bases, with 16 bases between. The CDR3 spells CAISMPGRNYGYTF. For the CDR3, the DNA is TGTGCCATTAGTATGCCCGGGAGGAACTATGGCTACACCTTC.

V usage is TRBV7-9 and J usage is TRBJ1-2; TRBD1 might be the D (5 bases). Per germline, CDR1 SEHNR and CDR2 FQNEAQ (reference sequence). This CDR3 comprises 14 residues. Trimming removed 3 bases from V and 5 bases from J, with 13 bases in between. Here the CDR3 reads CASSFETDKYGYTF. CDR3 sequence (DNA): TGTGCCAGCAGCTTCGAGACAGACAAATATGGCTACACCTTC.

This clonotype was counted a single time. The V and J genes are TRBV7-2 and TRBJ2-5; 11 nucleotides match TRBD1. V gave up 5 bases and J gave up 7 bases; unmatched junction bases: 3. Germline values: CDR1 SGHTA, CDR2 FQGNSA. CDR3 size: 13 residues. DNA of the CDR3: TGTGCCAGCAGCGGGACAGGGGGAGGGACCCAGTACTTC. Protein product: CASSGTGGGTQYF. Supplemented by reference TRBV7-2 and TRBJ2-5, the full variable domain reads GAGVSQSPSNKVTEKGKDVELRCDPISGHTALYWYRQSLGQGLEFLIYFQGNSAPDKSGLPSDRFSAERTGGSVSTLTIQRTQQEDSAVYLCASSGTGGGTQYFGPGTRLLVL.

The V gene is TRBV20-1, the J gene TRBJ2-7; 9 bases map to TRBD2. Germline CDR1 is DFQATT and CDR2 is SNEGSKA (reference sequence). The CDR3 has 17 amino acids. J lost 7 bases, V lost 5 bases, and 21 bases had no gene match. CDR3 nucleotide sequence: TGCAGTGCTTCAACACCAACCCCCACTAGCGGGCCGGGGGAGCAGTACTTC. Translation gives CSASTPTPTSGPGEQYF.

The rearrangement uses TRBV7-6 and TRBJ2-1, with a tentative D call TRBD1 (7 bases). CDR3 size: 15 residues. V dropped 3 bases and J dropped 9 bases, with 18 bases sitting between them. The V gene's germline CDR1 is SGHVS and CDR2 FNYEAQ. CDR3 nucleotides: TGTGCCAGCAGCTTGGGGCAGGGGGGAATAGGTGAGCAGTTCTTC. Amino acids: CASSLGQGGIGEQFF.

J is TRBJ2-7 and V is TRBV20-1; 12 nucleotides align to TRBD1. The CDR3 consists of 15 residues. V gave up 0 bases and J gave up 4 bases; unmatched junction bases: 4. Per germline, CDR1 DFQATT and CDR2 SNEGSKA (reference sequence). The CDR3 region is CSARDQGQGAYEQYF. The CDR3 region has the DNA TGCAGTGCTAGAGATCAGGGACAGGGGGCTTACGAGCAGTACTTC.

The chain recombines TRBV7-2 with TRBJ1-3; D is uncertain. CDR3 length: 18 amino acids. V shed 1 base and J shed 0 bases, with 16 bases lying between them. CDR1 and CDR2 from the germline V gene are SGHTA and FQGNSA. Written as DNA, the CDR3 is TGTGCCAGCAGCTTAGAGGTTCGCAGGAGTATCTCTGGAAACACCATATATTTT. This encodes CASSLEVRRSISGNTIYF.

CDR3 protein: CASPESNTEAFF. The CDR3 DNA is TGTGCCAGCCCTGAGTCGAACACTGAAGCTTTCTTT. The chain uses TRBV2 and TRBJ1-1, with D unclear. CDR3 size: 12 residues. Between the trimmed V and J ends, which lost 8 bases and 1 base, there was a span of 8 bases. CDR1 SNHLY and CDR2 FYNNEI come from the germline V gene.

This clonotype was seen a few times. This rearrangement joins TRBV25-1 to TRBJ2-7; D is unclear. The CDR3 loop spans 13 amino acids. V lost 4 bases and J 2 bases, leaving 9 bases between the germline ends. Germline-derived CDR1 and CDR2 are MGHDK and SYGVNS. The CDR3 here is CASSGRQAYEQYF. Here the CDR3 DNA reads TGTGCCAGCAGTGGTCGGCAAGCCTACGAGCAGTACTTC.

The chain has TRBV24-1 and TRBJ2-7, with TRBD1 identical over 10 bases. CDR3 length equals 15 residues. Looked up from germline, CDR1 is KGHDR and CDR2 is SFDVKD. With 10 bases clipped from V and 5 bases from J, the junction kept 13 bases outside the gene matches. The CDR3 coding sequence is TGTGCCACTCAACCCACGGGACAGGGGACACACGAGCAGTACTTC. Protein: CATQPTGQGTHEQYF.

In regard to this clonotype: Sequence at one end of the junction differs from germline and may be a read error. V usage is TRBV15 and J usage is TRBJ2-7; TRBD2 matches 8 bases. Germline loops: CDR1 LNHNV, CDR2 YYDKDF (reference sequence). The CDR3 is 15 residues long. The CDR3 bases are TGTGCCACCAGCAGAGATCTGGCCGGGGGGGACACCAAGTATTTT. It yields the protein CATSRDLAGGDTKYF.

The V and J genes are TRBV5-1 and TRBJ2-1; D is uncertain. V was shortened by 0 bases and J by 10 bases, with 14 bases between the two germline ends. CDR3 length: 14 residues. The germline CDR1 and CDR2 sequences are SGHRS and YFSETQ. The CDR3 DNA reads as TGCGCCAGCAGCTTGGGCACAGCCTATGGCGAGCAGTTCTTC. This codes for CASSLGTAYGEQFF.